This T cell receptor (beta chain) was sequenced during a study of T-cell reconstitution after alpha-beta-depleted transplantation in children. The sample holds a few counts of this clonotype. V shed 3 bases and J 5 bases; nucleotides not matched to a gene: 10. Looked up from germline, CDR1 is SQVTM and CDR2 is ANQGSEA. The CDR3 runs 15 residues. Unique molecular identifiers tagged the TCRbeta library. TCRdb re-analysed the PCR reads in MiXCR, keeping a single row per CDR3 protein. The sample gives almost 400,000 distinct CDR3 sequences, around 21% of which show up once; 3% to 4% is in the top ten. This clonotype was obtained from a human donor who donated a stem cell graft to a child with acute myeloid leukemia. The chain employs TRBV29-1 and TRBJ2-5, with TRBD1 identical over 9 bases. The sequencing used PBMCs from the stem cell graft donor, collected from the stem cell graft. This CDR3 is CSVDLTGTGRETQYF. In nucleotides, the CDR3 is TGCAGCGTTGATTTGACCGGGACAGGGAGGGAGACCCAGTACTTC.